The entry that follows covers one T cell receptor beta chain sequence. Its antigen remains unidentified. The data were taken from a study of siplizumab effects on memory and regulatory T cells. Whole-study results and caveats: The authors mapped only a minor fraction of alloreactive clones to unstimulated subsets.

The germline CDR1 and CDR2 sequences are MNHEY and SVGAGI. The CDR3 covers 13 residues. The V segment lost 7 bases and the J segment 2 bases; nucleotides outside the gene matches: 5. The method was immunoSEQ multiplex PCR; TCRdb's version includes in-frame clones alone and lacks a portion of them. This table has 120,000 or so clones, about nine tenths appearing once. The chain couples TRBV6-5 to TRBJ2-7; 7 bases align to TRBD1. The TCR comes from a human donor in good health. Sequenced: CD4+ T cells sorted from blood. CDR3 bases: TGTGCCAGCATGGACAGGCTGACCTACGAGCAGTACTTC. This translates into CASMDRLTYEQYF.